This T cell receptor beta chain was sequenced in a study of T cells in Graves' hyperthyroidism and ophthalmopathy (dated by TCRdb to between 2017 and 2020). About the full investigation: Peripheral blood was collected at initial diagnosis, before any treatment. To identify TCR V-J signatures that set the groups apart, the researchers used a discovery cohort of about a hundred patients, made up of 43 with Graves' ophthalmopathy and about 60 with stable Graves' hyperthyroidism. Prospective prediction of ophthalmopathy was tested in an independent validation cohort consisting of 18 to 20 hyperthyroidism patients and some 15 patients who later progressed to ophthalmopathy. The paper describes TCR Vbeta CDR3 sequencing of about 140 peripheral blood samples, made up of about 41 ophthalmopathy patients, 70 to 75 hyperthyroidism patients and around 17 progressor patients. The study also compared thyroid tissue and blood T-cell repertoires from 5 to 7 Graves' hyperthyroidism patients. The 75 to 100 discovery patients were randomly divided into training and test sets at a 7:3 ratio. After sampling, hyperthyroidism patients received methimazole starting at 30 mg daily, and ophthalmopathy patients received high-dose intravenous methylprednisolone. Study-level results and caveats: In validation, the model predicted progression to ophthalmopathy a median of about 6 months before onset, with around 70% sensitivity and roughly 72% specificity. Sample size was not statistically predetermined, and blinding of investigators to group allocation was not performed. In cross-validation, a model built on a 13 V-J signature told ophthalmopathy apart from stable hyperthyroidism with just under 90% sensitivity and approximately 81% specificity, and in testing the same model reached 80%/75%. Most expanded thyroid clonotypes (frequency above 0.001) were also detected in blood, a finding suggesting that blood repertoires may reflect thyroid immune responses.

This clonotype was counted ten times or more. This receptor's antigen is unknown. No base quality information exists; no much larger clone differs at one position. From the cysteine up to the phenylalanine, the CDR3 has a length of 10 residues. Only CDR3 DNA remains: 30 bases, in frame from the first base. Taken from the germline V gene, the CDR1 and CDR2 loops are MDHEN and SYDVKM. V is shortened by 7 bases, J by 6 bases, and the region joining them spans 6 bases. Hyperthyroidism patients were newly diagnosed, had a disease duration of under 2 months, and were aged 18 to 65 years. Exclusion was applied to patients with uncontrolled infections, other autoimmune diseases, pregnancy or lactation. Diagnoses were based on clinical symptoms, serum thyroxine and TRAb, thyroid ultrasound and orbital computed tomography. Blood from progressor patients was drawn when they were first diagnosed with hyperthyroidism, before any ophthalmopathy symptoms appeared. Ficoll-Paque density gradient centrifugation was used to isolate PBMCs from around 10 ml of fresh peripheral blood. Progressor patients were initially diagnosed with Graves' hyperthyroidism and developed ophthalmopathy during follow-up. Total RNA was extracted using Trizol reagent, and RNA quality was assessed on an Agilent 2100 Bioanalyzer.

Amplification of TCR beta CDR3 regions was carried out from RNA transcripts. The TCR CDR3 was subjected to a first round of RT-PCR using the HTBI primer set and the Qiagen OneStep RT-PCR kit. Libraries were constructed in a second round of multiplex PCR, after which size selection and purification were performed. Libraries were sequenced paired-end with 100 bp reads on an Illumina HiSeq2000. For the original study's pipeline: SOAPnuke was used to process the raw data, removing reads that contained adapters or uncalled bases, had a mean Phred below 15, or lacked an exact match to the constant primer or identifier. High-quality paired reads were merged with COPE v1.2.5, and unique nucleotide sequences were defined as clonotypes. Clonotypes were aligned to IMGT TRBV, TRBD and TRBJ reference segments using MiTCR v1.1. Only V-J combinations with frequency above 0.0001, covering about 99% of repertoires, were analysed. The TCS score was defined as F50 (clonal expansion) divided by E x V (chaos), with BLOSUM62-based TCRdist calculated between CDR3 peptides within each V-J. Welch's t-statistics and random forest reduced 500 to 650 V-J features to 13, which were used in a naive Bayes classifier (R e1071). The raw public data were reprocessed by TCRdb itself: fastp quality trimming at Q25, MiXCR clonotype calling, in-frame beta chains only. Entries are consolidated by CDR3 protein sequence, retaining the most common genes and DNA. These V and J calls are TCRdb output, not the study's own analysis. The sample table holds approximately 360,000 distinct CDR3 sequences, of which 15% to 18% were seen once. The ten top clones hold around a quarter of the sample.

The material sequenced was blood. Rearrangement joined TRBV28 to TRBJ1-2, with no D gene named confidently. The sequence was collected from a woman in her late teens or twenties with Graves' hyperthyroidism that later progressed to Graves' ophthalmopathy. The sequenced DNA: TGTGCCAGCAACTCCAATGGCTACACCTTC. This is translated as CASNSNGYTF.